These 23 T cell receptor beta chains came from one sample sequenced in a study of T cell responses to AZD1222 COVID-19 vaccine. Measured with immunoSEQ multiplex PCR; TCRdb has only the in-frame clones, and not every one. Counted here are tens of thousands of clones, roughly nine tenths occurring once; the ten biggest clones make up about 9.6%. Sequencing used peripheral blood, obtained 28 days after the second AZD1222 dose. Receptors were obtained from an adult who received the AZD1222 COVID-19 vaccine.

This clone was observed once. V and J are TRBV27 and TRBJ2-1; tentatively, D is TRBD1 (6 bases). V was cut by 1 base and J by 8 bases, with 18 bases left in between. The CDR3 is made up of 16 amino acids. Germline V gene lookup returns CDR1 MNHEY and CDR2 SMNVEV (reference sequence). Written as DNA, the CDR3 is TGTGCCAGCAGTTTATGGCAGGGGTTAGGGCTAGATGAGCAGTTCTTC. It encodes CASSLWQGLGLDEQFF.

The chain combines TRBV27 with TRBJ1-2, with TRBD1 matching over 8 bases. Germline CDR1 and CDR2: MNHEY and SMNVEV (reference sequence). V shed 0 bases and J 13 bases; nucleotides not matched to a gene: 10. There are 14 residues in the CDR3. DNA of the CDR3: TGTGCCAGCAGTTTATCTGGCAGGGGGCGCGTCAGCACCTTC. Amino acid sequence: CASSLSGRGRVSTF.

The rearrangement joins TRBV28 to TRBJ1-2; 9 nucleotides align to TRBD1. This CDR3 has 16 residues. Germline V lookup: CDR1 MDHEN, CDR2 SYDVKM. V was clipped by 6 bases and J by 2 bases; unmatched bases: 10. CDR3 nucleotide sequence: TGTGCCAGCAGACCGGCACAGGGGGCGATAAACTATGGCTACACCTTC. It codes for CASRPAQGAINYGYTF.

This clone was recorded only once. The V and J genes are TRBV28 and TRBJ2-3; 8 bases map to TRBD1. With V trimmed by 2 bases and J by 3 bases, 1 base remained unmatched. CDR1 and CDR2 from the germline V gene are MDHEN and SYDVKM. The CDR3 extends over 14 amino acids. The DNA of the CDR3 is TGTGCCAGCAGTTTACGACAGGGGACAGATACGCAGTATTTT. Amino acids: CASSLRQGTDTQYF.

This rearrangement joins TRBV19 to TRBJ2-2; TRBD2 might be the D (7 bases). The CDR3 length is 15 residues. Germline CDR1 is LNHDA and CDR2 is SQIVND (reference sequence). Trimming cost V 5 bases and J 5 bases, with 15 bases left between them. The CDR3 DNA reads as TGTGCCAGTAGTCCCCGGACTAGGGGGACCGGGGAGCTGTTTTTT. Amino acids: CASSPRTRGTGELFF.

The chain couples TRBV5-1 to TRBJ2-5; the match to TRBD1 covers 12 bases. CDR1 SGHRS and CDR2 YFSETQ come from the germline V gene. The CDR3 is 14 amino acids. Germline trimming cut 5 bases from V and 4 bases from J; bases unmatched to any gene: 3. The CDR3 spells CASRTGQGAETQYF. CDR3 DNA: TGCGCCAGCAGAACGGGACAGGGGGCAGAGACCCAGTACTTC. Together with reference TRBV5-1 and TRBJ2-5, the CDR3 gives the full variable domain: KAGVTQTPRYLIKTRGQQVTLSCSPISGHRSVSWYQQTPGQGLQFLFEYFSETQRNKGNFPGRFSGRQFSNSRSEMNVSTLELGDSALYLCASRTGQGAETQYFGPGTRLLVL.

The chain links TRBV7-9 to TRBJ1-2, with D possibly matching TRBD1 (6 bases). Germline CDR1 SEHNR, CDR2 FQNEAQ (reference sequence). V gave up 0 bases and J gave up 6 bases, with 26 bases separating them. CDR3 length equals 19 residues. The CDR3 sequence: CASSLARGVSSDYTNGYTF. The CDR3 nucleotides are TGTGCCAGCAGCTTAGCTAGGGGGGTGTCCAGCGATTATACCAATGGCTACACCTTC.

The chain links TRBV28 to TRBJ2-7, with D perhaps matching TRBD1 (5 bases). Trimming took 2 bases from V and 3 from J, leaving 11 bases between them. Germline CDR1 and CDR2: MDHEN and SYDVKM. The CDR3 consists of 14 residues. The CDR3 region is CASSLPGLFYEQYF. The CDR3 DNA sequence: TGTGCCAGCAGTTTACCAGGGTTATTCTACGAGCAGTACTTC.

Concerning this clone itself: This sample includes further DNA sequences coding for the same CDR3. The CDR3: CASSQGNTGELFF. The DNA of the CDR3 is TGTGCCAGCAGCCAGGGAAACACCGGGGAGCTGTTTTTT. The V and J genes are TRBV4-2 and TRBJ2-2; D is unresolved. The CDR3 loop spans 13 amino acids. Trimming took 3 bases from V and 2 from J, leaving 4 bases between them. CDR1 LGHNA and CDR2 YNFKEQ come from the germline V gene.

On this clone itself: The germline gene is not matched at one end of the junction; a read error may be the cause. The gene calls are TRBV6-5 and TRBJ1-4; 11 bases match TRBD1. Germline loops: CDR1 MNHEY, CDR2 SVGAGI. The CDR3 contains 14 residues. CDR3 sequence: CAGRDRGKGEKLFF. CDR3 in DNA: TGTGCCGGCAGGGACAGGGGGAAGGGTGAAAAACTGTTTTTT.

The chain uses TRBV23-1 and TRBJ2-3, with 13 bases that match TRBD2. TRBV23-1 is assigned to the ORF class and has an uncertain function. The CDR3 loop spans 19 amino acids. V shed 3 bases and J 0 bases; nucleotides not matched to a gene: 9. The CDR3 is CASSQTSGGKTSSTDTQYF. CDR3 bases: TGCGCCAGCAGTCAGACTAGCGGGGGGAAAACTTCTAGCACAGATACGCAGTATTTT.

This clone was detected once. The chain has TRBV7-6 and TRBJ1-1; D call uncertain. Deletions cut 3 bases from V and 1 base from J, with 6 bases between. Germline V gene sequence: CDR1 SGHVS, CDR2 FNYEAQ. This CDR3 spans 13 amino acids. This CDR3 reads CASSFYENTEAFF. The CDR3 coding sequence is TGTGCCAGCAGCTTTTACGAGAACACTGAAGCTTTCTTT.

This chain uses TRBV29-1 with TRBJ1-1; D unclear. Germline-derived CDR1 and CDR2 are SQVTM and ANQGSEA. The V end was cut by 4 bases, the J end by 1 base, with 16 bases between. The CDR3 has 15 amino acids. For the CDR3, the DNA is TGCAGCGTTGTTGGTCCGGCGGCGGGGAACACTGAAGCTTTCTTT. It specifies CSVVGPAAGNTEAFF.

This clone was seen a few times. This sequence joins TRBV7-6 and TRBJ2-3, with D tentatively TRBD1 or TRBD2 (6 bases each). Trimming removed 1 base at V and 3 bases at J, with 11 bases between. The CDR3 covers 15 residues. Germline loops: CDR1 SGHVS, CDR2 FNYEAQ. The CDR3 reads CASSLEGGMTDTQYF. CDR3 in DNA: TGTGCCAGCAGCTTAGAAGGGGGGATGACAGATACGCAGTATTTT. Complete variable domain (other parts from reference TRBV7-6 and TRBJ2-3): GAGVSQSPRYKVTKRGQDVALRCDPISGHVSLYWYRQALGQGPEFLTYFNYEAQQDKSGLPNDRFSAERPEGSISTLTIQRTEQRDSAMYRCASSLEGGMTDTQYFGPGTRLTVL.

This clone was detected a few times. The chain carries TRBV19 and TRBJ1-4; D remains ambiguous. Germline V gene sequence: CDR1 LNHDA, CDR2 SQIVND (reference sequence). This CDR3 comprises 17 residues. Deletions cut 3 bases from V and 3 bases from J, with 17 bases between. CDR3 region: CASSIPFAGSANEKLFF. CDR3 nucleotides: TGTGCCAGTAGTATCCCCTTCGCGGGTAGCGCTAATGAAAAACTGTTTTTT.

The chain employs TRBV7-6 and TRBJ2-5, with 8 bases matching TRBD1. CDR1 is SGHVS and CDR2 is FNYEAQ in the germline V gene. V was pared by 4 bases and J by 4 bases, with 8 bases of the junction left unmatched. The CDR3 totals 15 residues. The DNA of the CDR3 is TGTGCCAGCAGCTCATCAGGGGGCTTACGAGAGACCCAGTACTTC. Translation: CASSSSGGLRETQYF.

This chain connects TRBV9 to TRBJ2-3, with D hard to call. V was trimmed by 2 bases and J by 5 bases, leaving 9 bases between them. The CDR3 length is 13 residues. Germline CDR1 reads SGDLS; CDR2 reads YYNGEE. CDR3 sequence: CASSVLEVDTQYF. The DNA of the CDR3 is TGTGCCAGCAGCGTTCTAGAGGTAGATACGCAGTATTTT.

The chain couples TRBV5-1 to TRBJ2-1; D not resolved. Germline V gives CDR1 SGHRS, CDR2 YFSETQ. This CDR3 region has 12 residues. Trimming shortened V by 0 bases and J by 12 bases, and 10 bases separated the two germline ends. CDR3 amino acids: CASSLEGGRQFF. The CDR3 DNA sequence: TGCGCCAGCAGCTTGGAGGGCGGTAGGCAGTTCTTC.

This rearrangement joins TRBV14 to TRBJ1-3; a weak D match, TRBD1 (6 bases). The germline gives CDR1 SGHDN, CDR2 FVKESK. Deletions cut 3 bases from V and 0 bases from J, with 12 bases between. This CDR3 comprises 16 residues. This CDR3 reads CASSHRTATSGNTIYF. CDR3 DNA sequence: TGTGCCAGCAGCCACCGGACAGCTACCTCTGGAAACACCATATATTTT.

The chain joins TRBV6-5 to TRBJ1-1; maybe TRBD1 (6 bases). Germline V lookup: CDR1 MNHEY, CDR2 SVGAGI. V gave up 2 bases and J gave up 4 bases, with 11 bases separating them. The CDR3 contains 14 residues. CDR3 in DNA: TGTGCCAGCAGTTACGGGGGCCGGGGCACTGAAGCTTTCTTT. This encodes CASSYGGRGTEAFF.

V gene TRBV7-6 combines with J gene TRBJ2-7, with 12 bases matching TRBD2. The CDR3 totals 17 residues. Trimming removed 0 bases from V and 3 bases from J; junction bases left unmatched: 6. Germline-derived CDR1 and CDR2 are SGHVS and FNYEAQ. CDR3 amino acids: CASSLAASGRGSYEQYV. The CDR3 DNA reads as TGTGCCAGCAGCTTAGCAGCTAGCGGGAGGGGAAGCTACGAGCAGTACGTC.

This chain uses TRBV4-1 with TRBJ2-3; 11 bases are shared with TRBD2. Losses at the gene ends were 4 bases for V and 1 base for J; bases not matched to a gene: 4. CDR1 and CDR2 (germline): MGHRA, YSYEKL. This CDR3 is built from 16 residues. CDR3 sequence (DNA): TGCGCCAGCAGCCTAGAACTAGCGGGAGGCACAGATACGCAGTATTTT. It yields the protein CASSLELAGGTDTQYF.

CDR3 protein: CASSQGLAGSHEQFF. CDR3 coding DNA: TGTGCCAGCAGCCAAGGACTAGCGGGATCCCACGAGCAGTTCTTC. The chain combines TRBV3-1 (or the pseudogene TRBV3-2) with TRBJ2-1; 11 positions match TRBD2. The CDR3 length is 15 residues. The V gene end was trimmed by 1 base and the J gene end by 10 bases; junction bases not matched to a gene: 6. The germline CDR1 and CDR2 sequences are LGHDT and YNNKEL (reference sequence).